This TCR beta chain came from a study of neurological immune-mediated disorders. This clonotype showed up many times. No antigen is known for it. A junction end diverges from the germline sequence, so it may reflect a read error. Looked up from germline, CDR1 is LNHNV and CDR2 is YYDKDF (reference sequence). CDR3 length equals 11 residues. Regarding the study as a whole: Patients with HTLV-1-associated myelopathy had the highest level of TCR clonal expansion, whereas patients with multiple sclerosis had the lowest level, falling beneath the level found in healthy controls.

Time point denoted: longitudinal time-point 2. As for the cDNA, it was generated by 5'RACE with 10-nucleotide random UMIs. Each CDR3 protein is one row after TCRdb ran MiXCR on the 5' RACE reads. In the table there are roughly 49,000 distinct CDR3 sequences, less than 15% of which are singletons. This sequence originates from a male donor with HTLV-1-associated myelopathy (HAM/TSP). The chain carries TRBV15 and TRBJ2-7; TRBD2 matches at 8 bases. Sequenced material: PBMCs. This chain's CDR3 is CATSIGTRKNF. The DNA for the CDR3 is TGTGCCACCAGCATTGGGACTAGAAAAAACTTC.